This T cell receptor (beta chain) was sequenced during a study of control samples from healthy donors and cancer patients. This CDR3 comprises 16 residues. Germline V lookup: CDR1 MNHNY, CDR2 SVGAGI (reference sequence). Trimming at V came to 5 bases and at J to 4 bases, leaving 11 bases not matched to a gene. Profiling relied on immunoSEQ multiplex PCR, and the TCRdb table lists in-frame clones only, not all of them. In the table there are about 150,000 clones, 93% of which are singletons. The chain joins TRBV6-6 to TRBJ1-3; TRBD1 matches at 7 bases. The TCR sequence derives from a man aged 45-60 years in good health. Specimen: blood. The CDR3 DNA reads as TGTGCCAGCAGTCGATCGACAGGGAGGGCCGGAAACACCATATATTTT. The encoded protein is CASSRSTGRAGNTIYF.